This TCR beta chain came from a study of blood T cells in healthy people across ages. PCR was performed a second time for about 7 to 12 cycles using a sample-barcoded 5' primer and a J-beta primer mix. TCRdb recomputed calls from the 5' RACE reads with MiXCR, one row per CDR3 protein. The sample holds 1.6 million or so distinct CDR3 sequences, roughly 32% seen once. This clonotype was found a few times. Sequenced input: blood. The TCR sequence derives from a woman aged 25-40 years in good health.

The CDR3 region has the DNA TGCAGTGCTAGCCGTGGTGGGAGTGGCGAGACCCAGTACTTC. Translated, it gives CSASRGGSGETQYF. This chain connects TRBV20-1 to TRBJ2-5; D may be TRBD2 (5 bases). Trimming stripped 3 bases from V and 5 bases from J, with 16 bases between. The CDR3 spans 14 residues. The germline gives CDR1 DFQATT, CDR2 SNEGSKA (reference sequence).